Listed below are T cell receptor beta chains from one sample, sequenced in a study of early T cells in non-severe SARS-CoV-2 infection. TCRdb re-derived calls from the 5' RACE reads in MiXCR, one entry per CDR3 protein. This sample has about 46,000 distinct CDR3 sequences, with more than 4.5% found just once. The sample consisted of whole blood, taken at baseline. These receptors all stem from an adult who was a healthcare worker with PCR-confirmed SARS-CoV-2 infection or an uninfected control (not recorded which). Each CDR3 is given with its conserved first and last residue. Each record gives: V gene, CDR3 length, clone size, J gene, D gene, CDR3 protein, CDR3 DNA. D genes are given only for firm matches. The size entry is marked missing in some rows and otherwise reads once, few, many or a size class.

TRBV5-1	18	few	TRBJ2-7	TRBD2	CASSLFPGLAGGGYEQYF	TGCGCCAGCAGCCTGTTTCCGGGACTAGCGGGAGGAGGGTACGAGCAGTACTTC
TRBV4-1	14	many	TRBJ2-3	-	CASSQAGSTDTQYF	TGCGCCAGCAGCCAAGCGGGGAGCACAGATACGCAGTATTTT
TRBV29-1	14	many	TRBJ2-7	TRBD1	CSVDPQDRAGEQYF	TGCAGCGTTGACCCCCAGGACAGGGCGGGCGAGCAGTACTTC
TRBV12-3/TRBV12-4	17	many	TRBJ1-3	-	CASSLDLGFGSGNTIYF	TGTGCCAGCAGTTTAGACCTTGGCTTCGGGTCTGGAAACACCATATATTTT
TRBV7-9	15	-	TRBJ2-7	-	CASSLGTGGAYEQYF	TGTGCCAGCAGCTTAGGGACAGGAGGGGCCTACGAGCAGTACTTC
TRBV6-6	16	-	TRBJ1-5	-	CASSKTGHQGNQPQHF	TGTGCCAGCAGTAAAACGGGGCATCAGGGCAATCAGCCCCAGCATTTT
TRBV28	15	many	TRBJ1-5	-	CASSFGQLFNQPQHF	TGTGCCAGCAGTTTTGGACAGCTATTCAATCAGCCCCAGCATTTT
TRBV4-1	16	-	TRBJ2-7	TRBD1	CASSHRTGGSSYEQYF	TGCGCCAGCAGCCATCGGACAGGGGGGTCCTCCTACGAGCAGTACTTC
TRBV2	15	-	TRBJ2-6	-	CASKAGLSGANVLTF	TGTGCCAGCAAAGCAGGGCTCTCTGGGGCCAACGTCCTGACTTTC
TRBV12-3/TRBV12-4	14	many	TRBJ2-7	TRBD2	CASSQKRGSYEQYF	TGTGCCAGCAGTCAGAAGCGGGGGTCCTACGAGCAGTACTTC
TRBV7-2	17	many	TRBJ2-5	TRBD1	CASSLRGRSIGTETQYF	TGTGCCAGCAGCTTAAGGGGGCGGTCCATCGGAACAGAGACCCAGTACTTC
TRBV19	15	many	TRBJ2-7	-	CASSIRRTASYEQYF	TGTGCCAGTAGTATAAGGCGGACAGCAAGCTACGAGCAGTACTTC
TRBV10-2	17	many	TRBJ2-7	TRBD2	CASRPPIAGEQAHEQYF	TGCGCCAGCAGACCTCCTATAGCGGGAGAGCAGGCCCACGAGCAGTACTTC
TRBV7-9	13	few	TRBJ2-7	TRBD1	CASRGQGAYEQYF	TGTGCCAGCAGGGGACAGGGAGCTTACGAGCAGTACTTC
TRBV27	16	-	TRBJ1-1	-	CASSFLPTGRDTEAFF	TGTGCCAGCAGTTTCCTACCGACAGGCCGAGACACTGAAGCTTTCTTT
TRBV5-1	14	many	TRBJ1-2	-	CASNRDNKRDGYTF	TGCGCCAGCAACAGGGATAACAAACGAGATGGCTACACCTTC
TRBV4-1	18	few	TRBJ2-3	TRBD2	CASSQDLEGGSGTDTQYF	TGCGCCAGCAGCCAAGATCTGGAGGGAGGGAGTGGGACAGATACGCAGTATTTT
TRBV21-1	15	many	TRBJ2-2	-	CASSNSGANTGELFF	TGTGCCAGCAGCAATAGCGGGGCGAACACCGGGGAGCTGTTTTTT
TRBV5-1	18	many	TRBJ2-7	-	CASSRDRGKPGLAYEQYF	TGCGCCAGCAGCAGGGACAGGGGGAAACCGGGACTAGCGTACGAGCAGTACTTC
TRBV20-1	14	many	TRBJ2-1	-	CSARAPTRYNEQFF	TGCAGTGCTAGAGCCCCAACTAGGTACAATGAGCAGTTCTTC
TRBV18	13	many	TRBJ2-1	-	CASSPNRNGEQFF	TGTGCCAGCTCACCCAATCGTAATGGTGAGCAGTTCTTC
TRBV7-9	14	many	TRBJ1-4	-	CASSQGPRIEKLFF	TGTGCCAGCAGCCAGGGACCAAGGATCGAAAAACTGTTTTTT
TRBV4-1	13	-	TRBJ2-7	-	CASSLLGSYEQYF	TGCGCCAGCAGCCTATTGGGCTCCTACGAGCAGTACTTC
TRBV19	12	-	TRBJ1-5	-	CASSPLGWPQHF	TGTGCCAGTAGTCCGTTGGGGTGGCCCCAGCATTTT
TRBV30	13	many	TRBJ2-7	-	CAWSPAFGRGEYF	TGTGCCTGGAGTCCTGCCTTCGGCAGGGGAGAGTACTTC
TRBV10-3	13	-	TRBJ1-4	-	CAISESSNEKLFF	TGTGCCATCAGTGAGTCGTCGAATGAAAAACTGTTTTTT
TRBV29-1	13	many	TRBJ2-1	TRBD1	CSDRDRGYNEQFF	TGCAGCGACCGGGACAGGGGCTACAATGAGCAGTTCTTC
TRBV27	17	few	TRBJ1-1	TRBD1	CASSLHTPGQGDTEAFF	TGTGCCAGCAGCCTACATACACCGGGACAGGGCGATACTGAAGCTTTCTTT
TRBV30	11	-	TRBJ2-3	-	CAWRLTDTQYF	TGTGCCTGGAGGTTGACGGATACGCAGTATTTT
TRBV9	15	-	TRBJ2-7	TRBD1	CASSARQGGFYEQYF	TGTGCCAGCAGCGCTCGACAGGGGGGCTTTTACGAGCAGTACTTC
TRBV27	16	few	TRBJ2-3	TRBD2	CASRREGMIVADTQYF	TGTGCCAGCAGGCGGGAGGGCATGATAGTGGCAGATACGCAGTATTTT
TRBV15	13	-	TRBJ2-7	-	CATSRDWGYEQYF	TGTGCCACCAGCAGAGATTGGGGTTACGAGCAGTACTTC
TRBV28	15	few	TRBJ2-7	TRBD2	CASSSSGRESYEQYF	TGTGCCAGCAGCTCTAGCGGGAGGGAATCCTACGAGCAGTACTTC
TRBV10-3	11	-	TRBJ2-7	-	CAIGGGGEQYF	TGTGCCATCGGCGGAGGGGGCGAGCAGTACTTC
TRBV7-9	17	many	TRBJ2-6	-	CASSSPNEASGANVLTF	TGTGCCAGCAGCAGTCCTAATGAGGCCTCTGGGGCCAACGTCCTGACTTTC
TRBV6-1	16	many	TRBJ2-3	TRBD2	CASRDPWAGAGDTQYF	TGTGCCAGCAGAGACCCCTGGGCGGGAGCTGGAGATACGCAGTATTTT
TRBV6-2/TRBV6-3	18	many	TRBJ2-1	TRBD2	CASRKLAGGTSSYNEQFF	TGTGCCAGCAGAAAACTAGCGGGAGGGACTAGCTCCTACAATGAGCAGTTCTTC